Below, 8 T cell receptor beta chains from the same sample are listed, as sequenced in a study of T cells in lung cancer brain metastases. Assay used: immunoSEQ multiplex PCR; TCRdb lists only in-frame clones, some missing. The profile shows 5,000 to 7,000 clones, approximately 91% of them singletons. Sequencing was done on a sample of tumor tissue from the primary lung tumor. Receptors originate from a man between 65 and 85 years old with non-small cell lung cancer.

The genes are TRBV5-1 and TRBJ2-5, with 10 nucleotides matching TRBD2. The CDR3 length is 16 residues. Germline V lookup: CDR1 SGHRS, CDR2 YFSETQ. With V trimmed by 1 base and J by 4 bases, 7 bases remained unmatched. This CDR3 reads CASSLRASGGGETQYF. The CDR3 coding sequence is TGCGCCAGCAGCTTGCGGGCTAGCGGGGGAGGAGAGACCCAGTACTTC.

The genes are TRBV6-5 and TRBJ1-3, with D unclear. With 8 bases removed from V and 3 bases from J, the gap between germline ends came to 8 bases. In germline, CDR1 is MNHEY, CDR2 SVGAGI. The CDR3 spans 12 residues. The CDR3 region is CASGSGGNTIYF. The CDR3 DNA reads TGTGCCAGCGGGAGCGGTGGAAACACCATATATTTT.

The chain joins TRBV5-1 to TRBJ2-1, with a tentative D call TRBD1 (5 bases). Looked up from germline, CDR1 is SGHRS and CDR2 is YFSETQ. Between the trimmed V and J ends, which lost 0 bases and 0 bases, there was a span of 13 bases. The CDR3 loop spans 17 amino acids. CDR3 sequence reads: CASSLEGRQSSYNEQFF. CDR3 in DNA: TGCGCCAGCAGCTTGGAGGGGCGCCAGAGCTCCTACAATGAGCAGTTCTTC.

Only one count was recorded for this clone. This chain links TRBV7-3 with TRBJ2-2; unclear D gene. The CDR3 loop spans 13 amino acids. Trimming removed 2 bases from V and 6 bases from J, with 7 bases in between. Per germline, CDR1 SGHTA and CDR2 FQGTGA. The CDR3 reads CASSLSGAGELFF. In DNA form, the CDR3 reads TGTGCCAGCAGCTTATCGGGTGCCGGGGAGCTGTTTTTT.

V gene TRBV10-2 combines with J gene TRBJ2-5; maybe TRBD1 (6 bases). The CDR3 loop spans 14 amino acids. The V end lost 6 bases, the J end lost 6 bases, and 17 bases lay between the germline ends. Looked up from germline, CDR1 is WSHSY and CDR2 is SAAADI. The CDR3 spells CASSVRQVRKTQYF. The DNA of the CDR3 is TGCGCCAGCAGCGTTAGACAGGTCAGGAAGACCCAGTACTTC.

The gene calls are TRBV7-3 and TRBJ2-2; TRBD1 agrees at 9 bases. CDR3 length: 15 residues. V was clipped by 1 base and J by 6 bases; unmatched bases: 3. The germline V gene encodes CDR1 SGHTA and CDR2 FQGTGA. In DNA, the CDR3 is TGTGCCAGCAGCTTAAAACAGGGGGCCCCCGGGGAGCTGTTTTTT. Its translation is CASSLKQGAPGELFF.

The rearrangement links TRBV18 to TRBJ2-4; TRBD1 matches at 9 bases. The CDR3 is made up of 16 amino acids. V lost 4 bases to trimming and J lost 6 bases; unmatched junction nucleotides: 10. The V gene's germline CDR1 is KGHSH and CDR2 LQKENI. For the CDR3, the DNA is TGTGCCAGCTCACTATTGATACAGGGGGCTATAAACATTCAGTACTTC. Translated: CASSLLIQGAINIQYF.

The genes are TRBV30 and TRBJ2-7; 8 positions agree with TRBD2. The germline CDR1 and CDR2 sequences are GTSNPN and SVGIG (reference sequence). V lost 6 bases, J lost 1 base, and 5 bases stayed unmatched. This CDR3 region has 13 residues. CDR3 sequence: CACHGRGSYEQYF. As DNA, the CDR3 is TGTGCCTGCCACGGGAGGGGGTCCTACGAGCAGTACTTC. The entire variable domain, with the rest obtained from reference TRBV30 and TRBJ2-7, is as follows: SQTIHQWPATLVQPVGSPLSLECTVEGTSNPNLYWYRQAAGRGLQLLFYSVGIGQISSEVPQNLSASRPQDRQFILSSKKLLLSDSGFYLCACHGRGSYEQYFGPGTRLTVT.